The rows below give T cell receptor beta chains drawn from one sample of a study of response to subunit inactivated influenza vaccine. TCRdb called the RT-PCR reads again in MiXCR, with one record for every CDR3 protein. The repertoire holds hundreds of thousands of distinct CDR3 sequences, with less than 20% as singletons. The sample was PBMCs from blood, taken 12 days after vaccination. All receptors come from a man aged 50 or older who received an inactivated influenza vaccine. Both conserved end residues are trimmed from each CDR3. Fields, in order: J gene, D gene, V gene, clone size, CDR3 length, CDR3 protein. D genes are given only for firm matches. Some rows have no size entry. The others give once, few or many, or a class for an expanded clone.

>TRBJ2-1|.|TRBV7-2|few|13
ASSLDGLNNNEQF
>TRBJ2-3|TRBD2|TRBV12-3/TRBV12-4|.|12
ASSSGIFTDTQY
>TRBJ1-1|.|TRBV30|many|11
AWSFRVTTEAF
>TRBJ2-5|.|TRBV15|.|16
ATSSNLRGHLLGETQY
>TRBJ1-5|.|TRBV10-2|few|12
ASSESSSNQPQH
>TRBJ1-6|.|TRBV10-3|few|14
AISEFGARGNSPLH
>TRBJ1-4|.|TRBV7-2|many|12
ASSFLANVEKLF
>TRBJ2-7|TRBD1|TRBV10-3|.|13
AISAGQGFTYEQY
>TRBJ2-5|.|TRBV7-2|.|12
ASSPHLPQETQY
>TRBJ2-1|.|TRBV20-1|few|12
SARTDRSYNEQF
>TRBJ1-4|TRBD1|TRBV4-2|many|13
ASSQTGTGWEKLF
>TRBJ1-2|TRBD1|TRBV28|few|12
ASSRTGTDYGYT
>TRBJ1-5|TRBD1|TRBV4-3|many|14
ASSQEAQGKNQPQH
>TRBJ2-7|TRBD1|TRBV11-2|few|12
ASSFGTGIFEQY
>TRBJ2-7|TRBD2|TRBV7-2|few|15
ASSLAGTSGTAYEQY
>TRBJ1-1|.|TRBV6-1|.|13
ASNPRRDFGTEAF
>TRBJ1-1|.|TRBV18|few|12
ASSPSRLRTEAF
>TRBJ2-1|TRBD2|TRBV9|few|12
ASSVTSAYNEQF
>TRBJ2-4|.|TRBV28|few|12
ASSPGTRGNIQY
>TRBJ2-7|TRBD2|TRBV12-3/TRBV12-4|few|13
ASSLVVAGFYEQY
>TRBJ2-5|TRBD1|TRBV12-3/TRBV12-4|few|15
ASSLGYTGGLQETQY
>TRBJ1-1|TRBD1|TRBV10-3|few|11
AISRGTASEAF
>TRBJ1-6|TRBD1|TRBV4-1|few|15
ASSHPLVDRVASPLH
>TRBJ1-2|.|TRBV20-1|.|10
SASTVNYGYT
>TRBJ2-3|.|TRBV28|many|12
ASSRPLRPDTQY